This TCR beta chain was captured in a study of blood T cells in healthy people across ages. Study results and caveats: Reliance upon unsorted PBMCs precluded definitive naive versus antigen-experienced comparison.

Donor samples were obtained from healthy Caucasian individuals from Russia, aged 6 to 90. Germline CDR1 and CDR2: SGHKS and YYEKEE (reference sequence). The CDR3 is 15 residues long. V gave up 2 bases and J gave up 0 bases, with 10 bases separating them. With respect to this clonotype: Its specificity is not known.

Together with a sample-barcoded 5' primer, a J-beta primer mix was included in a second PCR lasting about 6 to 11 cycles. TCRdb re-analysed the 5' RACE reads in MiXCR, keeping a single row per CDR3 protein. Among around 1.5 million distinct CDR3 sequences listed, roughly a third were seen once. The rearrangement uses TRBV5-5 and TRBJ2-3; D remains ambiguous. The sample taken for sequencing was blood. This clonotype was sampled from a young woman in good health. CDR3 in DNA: TGTGCCAGCAGCTTCGAGAGATCTAGCACAGATACGCAGTATTTT. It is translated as CASSFERSSTDTQYF.